This T cell receptor (beta chain) was obtained from a study of vaccination and CD4 T cells after COVID-19. Treatment here: approximately 10-day PBMC culture with coronavirus spike peptide pools or control peptides (ViraFEST assay). This clonotype was seen only a few times. Its antigen is as yet unknown. An Oncomine TCR Beta short-read assay was used to sequence the DNA from cultured CD4+ T cells. TCRdb analysed the PCR reads with MiXCR anew, one entry per CDR3 protein. The sample lists about 12,000 distinct CDR3 sequences; around 50% were seen once. There are 15 residues in the CDR3. Trimming took 0 bases from V and 5 from J; bases not matched to a gene: 6.

This sequence originates from a human donor who had recovered from COVID-19. Sequencing was performed on CD4+ T cells from blood, cultured in vitro. This chain joins TRBV23-1 and TRBJ1-1; 7 bases match TRBD1. TRBV23-1 is recorded as an ORF, its role being uncertain. CDR3 sequence (DNA): TGCGCCAGCAGTCAATCGGCACAGGGGAGGACTGAAGCTTTCTTT. As protein: CASSQSAQGRTEAFF.